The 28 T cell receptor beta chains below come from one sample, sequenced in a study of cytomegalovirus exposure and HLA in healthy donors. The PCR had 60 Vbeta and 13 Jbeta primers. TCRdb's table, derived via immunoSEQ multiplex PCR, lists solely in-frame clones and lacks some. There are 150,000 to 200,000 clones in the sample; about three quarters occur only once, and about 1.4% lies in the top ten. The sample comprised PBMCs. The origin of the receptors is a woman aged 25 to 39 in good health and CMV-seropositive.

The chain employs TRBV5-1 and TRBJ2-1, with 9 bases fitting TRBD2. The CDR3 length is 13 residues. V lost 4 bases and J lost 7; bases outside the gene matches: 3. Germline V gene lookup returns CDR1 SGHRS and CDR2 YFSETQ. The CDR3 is CASSVTSGNEQFF. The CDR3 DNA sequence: TGCGCCAGCAGCGTGACTAGCGGTAATGAGCAGTTCTTC.

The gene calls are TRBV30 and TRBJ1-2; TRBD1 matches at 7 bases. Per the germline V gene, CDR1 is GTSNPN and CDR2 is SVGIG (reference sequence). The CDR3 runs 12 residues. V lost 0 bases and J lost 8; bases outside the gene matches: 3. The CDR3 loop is CAWSVGQNGYTF. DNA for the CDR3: TGTGCCTGGAGTGTGGGACAGAACGGCTACACCTTC.

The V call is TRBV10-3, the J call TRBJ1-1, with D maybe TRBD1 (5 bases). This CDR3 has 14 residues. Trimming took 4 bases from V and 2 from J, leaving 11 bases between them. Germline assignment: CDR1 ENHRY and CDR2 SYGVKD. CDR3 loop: CAISAQRGNTEAFF. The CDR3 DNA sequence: TGTGCCATCAGTGCCCAAAGGGGAAACACTGAAGCTTTCTTT.

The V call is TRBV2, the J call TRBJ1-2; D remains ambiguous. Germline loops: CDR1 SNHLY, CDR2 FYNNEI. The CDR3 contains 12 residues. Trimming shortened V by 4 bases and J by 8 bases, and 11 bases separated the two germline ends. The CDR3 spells CASSADFGGYTF. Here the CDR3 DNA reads TGTGCCAGCAGTGCGGACTTCGGAGGCTACACCTTC.

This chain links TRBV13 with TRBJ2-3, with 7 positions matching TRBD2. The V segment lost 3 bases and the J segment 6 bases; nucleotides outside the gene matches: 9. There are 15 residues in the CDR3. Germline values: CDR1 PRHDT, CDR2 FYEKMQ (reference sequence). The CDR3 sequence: CASSLSGMLPDTQYF. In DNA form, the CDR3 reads TGTGCCAGCAGCTTGAGCGGGATGTTACCGGATACGCAGTATTTT.

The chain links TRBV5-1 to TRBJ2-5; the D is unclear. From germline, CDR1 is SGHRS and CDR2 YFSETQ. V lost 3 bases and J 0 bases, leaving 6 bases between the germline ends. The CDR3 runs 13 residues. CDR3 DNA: TGCGCCAGCAGCTCGGGTTACCAAGAGACCCAGTACTTC. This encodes CASSSGYQETQYF.

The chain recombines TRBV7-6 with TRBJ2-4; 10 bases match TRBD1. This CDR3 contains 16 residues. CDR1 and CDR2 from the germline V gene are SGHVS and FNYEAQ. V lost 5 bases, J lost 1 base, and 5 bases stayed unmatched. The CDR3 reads CASSPGQGYAKNIQYF. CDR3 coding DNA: TGTGCCAGCAGCCCGGGACAGGGGTATGCCAAAAACATTCAGTACTTC.

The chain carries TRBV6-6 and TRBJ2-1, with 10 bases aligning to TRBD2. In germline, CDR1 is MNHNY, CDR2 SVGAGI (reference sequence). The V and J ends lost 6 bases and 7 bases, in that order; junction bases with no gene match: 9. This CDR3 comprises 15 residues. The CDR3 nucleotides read TGTGCCAGCAGCCCTCTAGCGGGAGTGCTAAATGAGCAGTTCTTC. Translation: CASSPLAGVLNEQFF.

The CDR3 sequence: CASSRTDSYEQYF. CDR3 DNA: TGTGCCAGCAGTAGGACAGACTCCTACGAGCAGTACTTC. The chain is built from TRBV6-5 and TRBJ2-7; tentatively, D is TRBD1 (6 bases). Trimming stripped 5 bases from V and 0 bases from J, with 8 bases between. From germline, CDR1 is MNHEY and CDR2 SVGAGI. The CDR3 contains 13 residues.

The CDR3, as DNA: TGCAGCGTGGCCGGGACAGGGGGAACCTACGAGCAGTACTTC. Its translation is CSVAGTGGTYEQYF. The chain carries TRBV29-1 and TRBJ2-7; 11 bases map to TRBD1. J was trimmed by 2 bases and V by 6 bases; bases with no gene match: 6. Germline CDR1 reads SQVTM; CDR2 reads ANQGSEA. The CDR3 covers 14 residues.

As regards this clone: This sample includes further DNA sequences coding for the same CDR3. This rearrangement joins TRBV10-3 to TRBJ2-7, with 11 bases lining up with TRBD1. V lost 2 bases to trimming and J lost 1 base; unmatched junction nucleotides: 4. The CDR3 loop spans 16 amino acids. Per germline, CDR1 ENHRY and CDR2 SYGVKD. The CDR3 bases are TGTGCCATCAGTGAGCCGGGACAGGGGGGTTCCTACGAGCAGTACTTC. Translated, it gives CAISEPGQGGSYEQYF.

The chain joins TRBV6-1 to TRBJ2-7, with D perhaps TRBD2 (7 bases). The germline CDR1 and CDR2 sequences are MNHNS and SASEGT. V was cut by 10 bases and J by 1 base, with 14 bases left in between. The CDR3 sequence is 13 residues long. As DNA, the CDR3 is TGTGCCATTGAGCGGGACACTTCCTACGAGCAGTACTTC. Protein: CAIERDTSYEQYF.

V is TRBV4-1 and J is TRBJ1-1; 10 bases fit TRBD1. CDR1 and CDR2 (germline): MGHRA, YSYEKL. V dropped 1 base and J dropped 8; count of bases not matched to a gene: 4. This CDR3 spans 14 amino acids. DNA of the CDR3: TGCGCCAGCAGCCAAGCAGACAGGGGGCTGGAAGCTTTCTTT. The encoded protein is CASSQADRGLEAFF.

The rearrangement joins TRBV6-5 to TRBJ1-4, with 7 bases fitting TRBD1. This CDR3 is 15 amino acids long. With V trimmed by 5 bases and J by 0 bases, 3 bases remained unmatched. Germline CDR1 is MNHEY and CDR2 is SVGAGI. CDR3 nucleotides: TGTGCCAGCAGTCCGACAGGGACAACTAATGAAAAACTGTTTTTT. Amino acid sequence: CASSPTGTTNEKLFF.

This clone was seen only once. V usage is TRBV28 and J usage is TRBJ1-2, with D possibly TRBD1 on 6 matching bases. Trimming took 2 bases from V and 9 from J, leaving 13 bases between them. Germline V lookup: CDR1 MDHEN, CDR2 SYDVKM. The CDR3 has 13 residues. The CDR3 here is CASSLRQVESYTF. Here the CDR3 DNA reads TGTGCCAGCAGTTTAAGACAGGTCGAGAGCTACACCTTC.

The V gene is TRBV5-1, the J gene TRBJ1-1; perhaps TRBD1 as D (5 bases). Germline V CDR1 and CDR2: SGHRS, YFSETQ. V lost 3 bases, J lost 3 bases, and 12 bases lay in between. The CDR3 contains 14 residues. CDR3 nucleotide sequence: TGCGCCAGCAGCTGGGAGGGGAGGGACACTGAAGCTTTCTTT. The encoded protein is CASSWEGRDTEAFF.

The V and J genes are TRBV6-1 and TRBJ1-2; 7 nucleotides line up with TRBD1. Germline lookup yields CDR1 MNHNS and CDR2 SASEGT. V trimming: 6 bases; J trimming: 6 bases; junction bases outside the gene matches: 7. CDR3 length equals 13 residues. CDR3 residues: CASRGQINDGYTF. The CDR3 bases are TGTGCCAGCAGGGGACAGATCAACGATGGCTACACCTTC.

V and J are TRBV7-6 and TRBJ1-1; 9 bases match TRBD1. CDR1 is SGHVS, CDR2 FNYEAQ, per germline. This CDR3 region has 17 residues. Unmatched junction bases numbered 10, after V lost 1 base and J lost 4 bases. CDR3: CASSLGGTGPLGTEAFF. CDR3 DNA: TGTGCCAGCAGCTTAGGGGGGACAGGGCCCTTGGGCACTGAAGCTTTCTTT.

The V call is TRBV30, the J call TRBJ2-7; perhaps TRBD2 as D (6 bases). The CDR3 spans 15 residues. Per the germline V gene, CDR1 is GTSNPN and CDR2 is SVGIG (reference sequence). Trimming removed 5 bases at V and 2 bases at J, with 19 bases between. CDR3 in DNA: TGTGCCTGGGGGGGACTGACGGGGACTCCCTACGAGCAGTACTTC. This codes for CAWGGLTGTPYEQYF.

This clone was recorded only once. The CDR3 is CATLREGRETQYF. The CDR3 DNA is TGTGCCACCCTTAGAGAAGGGAGGGAGACCCAGTACTTC. The chain has TRBV10-3 and TRBJ2-5, with D perhaps TRBD2 (6 bases). Germline CDR1 and CDR2: ENHRY and SYGVKD. There are 13 residues in the CDR3. V was shortened by 10 bases and J by 5 bases, with 17 bases between the two germline ends.

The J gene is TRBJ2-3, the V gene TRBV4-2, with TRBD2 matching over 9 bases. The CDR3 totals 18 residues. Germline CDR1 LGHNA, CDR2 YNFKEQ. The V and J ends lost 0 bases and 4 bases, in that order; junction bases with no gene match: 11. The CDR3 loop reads CASSQDRSTSGFPDTQYF. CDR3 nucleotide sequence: TGTGCCAGCAGCCAAGATCGATCGACTAGCGGTTTCCCAGATACGCAGTATTTT.

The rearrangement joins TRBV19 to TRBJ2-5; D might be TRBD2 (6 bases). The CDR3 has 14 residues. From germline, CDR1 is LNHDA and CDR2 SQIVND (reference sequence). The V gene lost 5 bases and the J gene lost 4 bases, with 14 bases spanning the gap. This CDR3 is CASSPWTEGETQYF. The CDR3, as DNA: TGTGCCAGTAGTCCCTGGACGGAGGGAGAGACCCAGTACTTC.

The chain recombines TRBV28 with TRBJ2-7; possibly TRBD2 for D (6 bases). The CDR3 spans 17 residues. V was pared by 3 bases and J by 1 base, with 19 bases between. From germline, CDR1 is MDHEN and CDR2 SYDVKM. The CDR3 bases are TGTGCCAGCAGTTTCGGCAGGGCCTCGGGGGAGTCCTACGAGCAGTACTTC. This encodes CASSFGRASGESYEQYF. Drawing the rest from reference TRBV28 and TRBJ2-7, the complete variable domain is DVKVTQSSRYLVKRTGEKVFLECVQDMDHENMFWYRQDPGLGLRLIYFSYDVKMKEKGDIPEGYSVSREKKERFSLILESASTNQTSMYLCASSFGRASGESYEQYFGPGTRLTVT.

CDR3: CASSGTGWEAFF. CDR3 DNA: TGTGCCAGCAGTGGGACAGGGTGGGAAGCTTTCTTT. The gene calls are TRBV28 and TRBJ1-1, with 9 bases fitting TRBD1. Germline-derived CDR1 and CDR2 are MDHEN and SYDVKM. This CDR3 spans 12 amino acids. The junction had 3 bases not matched to a gene; V was cut back by 5 bases and J by 8 bases.

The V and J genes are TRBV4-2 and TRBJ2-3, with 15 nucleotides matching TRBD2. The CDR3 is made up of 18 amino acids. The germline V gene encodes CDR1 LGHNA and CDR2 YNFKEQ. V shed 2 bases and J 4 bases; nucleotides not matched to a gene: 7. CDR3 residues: CASSQRTSGRAVADTQYF. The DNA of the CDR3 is TGTGCCAGCAGCCAACGGACTAGCGGGAGGGCCGTAGCAGATACGCAGTATTTT.

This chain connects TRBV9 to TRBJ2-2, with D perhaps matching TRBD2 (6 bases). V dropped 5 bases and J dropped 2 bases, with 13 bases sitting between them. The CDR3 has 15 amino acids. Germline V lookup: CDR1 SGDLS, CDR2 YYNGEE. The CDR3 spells CASSYGTPNTGELFF. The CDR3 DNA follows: TGTGCCAGCAGTTACGGGACTCCTAACACCGGGGAGCTGTTTTTT.

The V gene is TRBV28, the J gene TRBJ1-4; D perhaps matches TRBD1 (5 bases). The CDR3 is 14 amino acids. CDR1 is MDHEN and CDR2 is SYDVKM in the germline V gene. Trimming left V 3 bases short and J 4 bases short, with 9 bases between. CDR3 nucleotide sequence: TGTGCCAGCAGTTTTGGCCAGGGTAATGAAAAACTGTTTTTT. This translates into CASSFGQGNEKLFF.

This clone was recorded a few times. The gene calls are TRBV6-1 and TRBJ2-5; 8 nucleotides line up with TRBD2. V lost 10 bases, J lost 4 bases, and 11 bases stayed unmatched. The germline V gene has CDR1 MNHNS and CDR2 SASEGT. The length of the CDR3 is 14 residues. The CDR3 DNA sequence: TGTGCCACCTGGTTTGCGGGGGGAGGAGAGACCCAGTACTTC. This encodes CATWFAGGGETQYF.